This T cell receptor (beta chain) came from a study of preoperative IRX-2 immunotherapy in early breast cancer. Treatment here: preoperative locoregional IRX-2 cytokine immunotherapy. Patients received preoperative, locoregional IRX-2 cytokine immunotherapy in a phase Ib study. Data came from immunoSEQ multiplex PCR; TCRdb stores just in-frame clones and leaves some out. The sample has about 33,000 clones, 89% seen once. Germline values: CDR1 SGHVS, CDR2 FNYEAQ. This CDR3 region has 16 residues. J gave up 3 bases and V 1 base, and 8 bases lay outside the gene matches. This chain uses TRBV7-6 with TRBJ1-2; 7 bases align to TRBD1. Here the sequenced sample was tumor tissue, taken after IRX-2 immunotherapy. The receptor was derived from a human donor with breast cancer. This chain's CDR3 is CASSLDPTGTDYGYTF. In DNA form, the CDR3 reads TGTGCCAGCAGCTTAGATCCGACCGGGACAGACTATGGCTACACCTTC.